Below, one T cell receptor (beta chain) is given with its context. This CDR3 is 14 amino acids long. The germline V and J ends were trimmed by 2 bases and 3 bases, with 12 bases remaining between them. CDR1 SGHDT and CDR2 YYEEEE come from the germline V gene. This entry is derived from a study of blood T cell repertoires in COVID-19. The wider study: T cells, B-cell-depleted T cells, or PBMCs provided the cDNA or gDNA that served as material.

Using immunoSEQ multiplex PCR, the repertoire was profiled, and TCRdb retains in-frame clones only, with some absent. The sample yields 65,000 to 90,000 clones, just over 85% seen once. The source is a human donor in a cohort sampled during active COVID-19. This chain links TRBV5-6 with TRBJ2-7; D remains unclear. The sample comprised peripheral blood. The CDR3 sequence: CASSFGRTNYEQYF. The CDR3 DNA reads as TGTGCCAGCAGCTTCGGCAGAACTAACTACGAGCAGTACTTC.